This TCR beta chain was recorded in a study of T cells in women clearing cervical HPV infection (dated by TCRdb to the late 2010s). General notes on the study: The cases were 20 to 30 women with histologically confirmed HPV16-related CIN3 or worse, and 2 of those women had invasive cancers. Blood from cases was drawn at the visit where the lesion was first identified, while blood from controls was drawn once the infection was no longer detected. The parent cohort enrolled 10,049 women aged 18 or older in Guanacaste, Costa Rica, during about 1992 to 1994 and followed them for approximately 7 years. The exploratory proof-of-principle case-control study was nested within the Guanacaste HPV Natural History Study in Costa Rica and compared TCR repertoires across cervical HPV16 outcomes. Among cases, blood sampling occurred a median of 149 days after lesion detection, with an interquartile range of about 85 to 200 days. The controls were 25 or so women whose single incident HPV16 infection cleared within 12 months with no development of precancer or cancer. Cases and controls were matched on age within five years and on year of sample collection. Cases had a median age of almost 35 years compared with 38 for controls, and baseline characteristics showed no significant differences between the groups. Quality controls consisted of five blinded duplicates per group, for a total of some 60 samples made up of around 50 participants and roughly ten replicates. HLA typing was available for only a few women, so HLA type could not be excluded as a confounder. Results the study describes overall, beyond this receptor: Random forest classifiers that combined richness and V gene abundances separated cases from controls with an estimated AUC of about 0.8. Because the number of T cells per sample was unknown, the richness differences could reflect varying T-cell content rather than repertoire biology. Because of the cross-sectional design, the study could not determine whether the associations came before infection or resulted from infection, and neither effector/memory subsets nor HPV-specific T cells were isolated. Cases had lower TRBV6-7 relative abundance than controls (roughly 0.12% versus 0.17%; Bonferroni P = 0.0008). CIN3+ cases had significantly higher TCR repertoire richness than controls across sequencing depths, but evenness did not differ between the groups.

A word on this clone: The specificity of this receptor is unknown. With the read ending 3 residues before the CDR3 end, the germline J gene is used to fill in that end.

Inclusive of the bounding cysteine and phenylalanine, the CDR3 is 17 residues long. The CDR3 was read in part: 42 bases, with the frame set at base 1. The trim is 1 base for V and 1 base for J, with a gap of 13 bases between the germline ends. The germline V gene encodes CDR1 LNHDA and CDR2 SQIVND (reference sequence). Every participant had a single incident cervical HPV16 infection, and women with prevalent HPV16 infections were excluded. Cervical HPV DNA was detected by MY09/MY11 PCR, and genotyping was performed by dot-blot hybridization. Roughly 15 mL of heparinized blood was centrifuged, after which the buffy coat was aliquoted, frozen at -30 degrees C, and then stored at -80 degrees C. QIAGEN kits were used to extract genomic DNA from buffy coat specimens. Using the immunoSEQ assay, multiplex PCR amplified TCR beta CDR3 regions from an average of about 1,300 ng of genomic DNA per sample. Primer bias was corrected in the assay by using a complete synthetic TCR repertoire to establish an amplification baseline. The amplicons were sequenced on the Illumina platform. On the study's bioinformatics: Sequence errors were corrected by clustering with frequency ratios and a modified nearest-neighbor algorithm, and the sequences were then analyzed in the immunoSEQ Analyzer using IMGT gene definitions. At each rarefaction depth, TCR richness and evenness were averaged across 20 rarefaction repeats, and any sample with fewer sequences than the depth was left out. Wilcoxon rank sum tests with FDR correction were used to compare relative abundances of V, D and J genes between the groups. Blinded duplicates gave an intraclass correlation of 95.6% for TCR richness and an average of around 83% across some 62 gene segments. As stored in TCRdb, this immuneACCESS dataset retains in-frame rearrangements with V and J assigned. A fraction of the clones does not appear; measured against another copy, unresolved V genes explain less than half of the discrepancy, and the remainder lacks a known reason. That table furnishes V, J and clone size, whereas the DNA furnished D and trimming. This sample's table has entries for about 22,000 clones. Roughly 3.1% of the sample belongs to the ten largest clones.

The V gene is TRBV19 and the J gene is TRBJ2-2; the D gene is perhaps TRBD2, on 6 matching bases. Sequencing was performed on blood buffy coat. This TCR was sampled from a woman aged 18 to 75 with a cervical HPV16 infection that either progressed to CIN3+ or cleared (not recorded which). The CDR3 here reads CASSIVAGLGNTGELFF. CDR3 bases read: TGTGCCAGTAGTATAGTGGCGGGGTTAGGGAACACCGGGGAG.